This TCR beta chain is drawn from a study of CD8 T cells in Susac syndrome. Random hexamers were used to reverse transcribe an amount of roughly 0.5 to 1 ug RNA. Amplification of TCR beta CDR3 across 54 Vbeta and 13 Jbeta was performed with immunoSEQ multiplex PCR. TCRdb called the immunoSEQ multiplex PCR reads again in MiXCR, with one record for every CDR3 protein. The profile covers tens of thousands of distinct CDR3 sequences, with roughly 93% appearing a single time and roughly 0.5% taken by the ten largest. TEMRA cells were FACS-enriched, with CD8+ and CD4+ T cells isolated negatively. The sample was CD8+ T cells from PBMCs. The sequence was collected from a human donor with multiple sclerosis.

In DNA, the CDR3 is TGTGCCAGCAGCCAAGATTATCTAGCGGGCAGCGAGCAGTACTTC. It specifies CASSQDYLAGSEQYF. The chain joins TRBV4-2 to TRBJ2-7; TRBD2 agrees at 8 bases. The CDR3 runs to 15 residues. V gave up 0 bases and J gave up 6 bases; unmatched junction bases: 7. Germline V CDR1 and CDR2: LGHNA, YNFKEQ.